The 7 T cell receptor beta chains in this list originate from one sample, sequenced in a study of shared clonotypes between healthy human individuals. Libraries were prepared by immunoSEQ multiplex PCR; TCRdb keeps only in-frame clonotypes and omits some of them. This table holds fewer than 1 million clones, 90% to 97% found once. The naive CD8 subset, CD45RO-negative cells positively selected for CCR7, excluded terminally differentiated effector memory CD45RA+ cells. The material sequenced was naive CD8+ T cells sorted from blood. The receptors shown here come from a young man in good health.

CDR3 residues: CASSLAISGEQYF. In nucleotides, the CDR3 is TGCGCCAGCAGCTTGGCCATCAGCGGCGAGCAGTACTTC. The V gene is TRBV5-1, the J gene TRBJ2-7, with D possibly matching TRBD2 (5 bases). This CDR3 is 13 amino acids long. Germline loops: CDR1 SGHRS, CDR2 YFSETQ. The V end lost 0 bases, the J end lost 6 bases, and 10 bases lay between the germline ends.

The V call is TRBV5-5, the J call TRBJ2-7; 7 bases align to TRBD2. The CDR3 is 16 residues long. Per germline, CDR1 SGHKS and CDR2 YYEKEE (reference sequence). The V segment lost 1 base and the J segment 1 base; nucleotides outside the gene matches: 8. In DNA, the CDR3 is TGTGCCAGCAGCTTGACCTGGCGGGAGAGGTCCTACGAGCAGTACTTC. Its protein product is CASSLTWRERSYEQYF.

The rearrangement links TRBV10-3 to TRBJ2-1; D unresolved. Germline V gives CDR1 ENHRY, CDR2 SYGVKD. The length of the CDR3 is 13 residues. Trimming removed 4 bases from V and 3 bases from J, with 7 bases in between. Here the CDR3 reads CAISAPNYNEQFF. The CDR3 DNA follows: TGTGCCATCAGTGCCCCCAACTACAATGAGCAGTTCTTC.

The rearrangement uses TRBV5-6 and TRBJ1-2; D ambiguous. CDR3 length: 14 amino acids. CDR1 is SGHDT and CDR2 is YYEEEE in the germline V gene. With 0 bases removed from V and 3 bases from J, the gap between germline ends came to 9 bases. The CDR3 DNA sequence: TGTGCCAGCAGCTTGGCGGCGGACTACTATGGCTACACCTTC. This sequence encodes CASSLAADYYGYTF. The entire variable domain, with the rest obtained from reference TRBV5-6 and TRBJ1-2, is as follows: DAGVTQSPTHLIKTRGQQVTLRCSPKSGHDTVSWYQQALGQGPQFIFQYYEEEERQRGNFPDRFSGHQFPNYSSELNVNALLLGDSALYLCASSLAADYYGYTFGSGTRLTVV.

This rearrangement joins TRBV6-1 to TRBJ2-2; D is tentatively TRBD1 or TRBD2 (5 bases each). The germline gives CDR1 MNHNS, CDR2 SASEGT. The CDR3 contains 13 residues. The V and J ends lost 9 bases and 1 base respectively, with 9 bases between them. CDR3 region: CARGTENTGELFF. CDR3 DNA: TGTGCCAGGGGGACGGAGAACACCGGGGAGCTGTTTTTT.

DNA of the CDR3: TGTGCCAGCAGTGGTAGCGGGAGGTTGGGCTACGAGCAGTACTTC. Translating it yields CASSGSGRLGYEQYF. The chain carries TRBV27 and TRBJ2-7, with 10 bases aligning to TRBD2. The ends lost 5 bases at V and 3 bases at J; junction bases unmatched: 7. This CDR3 comprises 15 residues. Germline V gives CDR1 MNHEY, CDR2 SMNVEV (reference sequence).

The J gene is TRBJ2-7, the V gene TRBV7-8; D is perhaps TRBD2 (5 bases). Trimming removed 5 bases from V and 2 bases from J, with 10 bases in between. CDR1 is SGHVS, CDR2 FQNEAQ, per germline. This CDR3 has 13 residues. CDR3 DNA: TGTGCCAGCAGCGAAACCGGGGCCTACGAGCAGTACTTC. Amino acids: CASSETGAYEQYF.